This TCR beta chain was identified in a study of T-cell memory formation after mild COVID-19. Overall study context: The study found TCR clusters largely donor specific.

TCRdb called the 5' RACE reads again in MiXCR, with one record for every CDR3 protein. This table has roughly 450,000 distinct CDR3 sequences, more than 15% appearing once. Germline V lookup: CDR1 SGHRS, CDR2 YFSETQ. The CDR3 length is 14 residues. The trim removed 4 bases at V and 6 bases at J, leaving 4 bases unmatched. As to this clonotype: The antigen remains undetermined.

Study-wide points: The CD4+ clones that contracted clustered mainly within CM and EM, and the CD8+ clones concentrated in EMRA.

The receptor's source is a man aged 18-30 years who had mild COVID-19 (a few samples of this study predate the infection). Cell type and time point are not known. The gene calls are TRBV5-1 and TRBJ1-6; 7 nucleotides match TRBD1. The specimen was PBMCs or a T cell subset sorted from them (not recorded which). The CDR3 sequence: CASSMTGSNSPLHF. The CDR3 nucleotides are TGCGCCAGCAGCATGACAGGGAGTAATTCACCCCTCCACTTT.